A selection of T cell receptor beta chains follows, all from one sample in a study of cytomegalovirus exposure and HLA in healthy donors. This table comes from immunoSEQ multiplex PCR, and its TCRdb copy is limited to in-frame clones, with some not included. The sample consists of some 74,000 clones, 65% to 70% of them appearing once. The specimen sequenced was PBMCs. These receptors originate from a man aged 35 to 55 in good health and CMV-seropositive. Both conserved end residues are part of each CDR3. The order of the fields is J gene, clone size, V gene, CDR3 length, D gene, CDR3 DNA, CDR3 protein. A D gene is named only where the DNA matches it firmly. Size is omitted from some rows. Given values are once, few, many or a class for expanded clones.

TRBJ1-2 NA TRBV7-2 15 NA TGTGCCAGCAGCTTAGGGGGCGGTCAAGACAGCGGCTACACCTTC CASSLGGGQDSGYTF
TRBJ2-7 NA TRBV27 15 TRBD2 TGTGCCAGCAGGTCGGGACTAACAACATCCTACGAGCAGTACTTC CASRSGLTTSYEQYF
TRBJ1-2 NA TRBV30 13 NA TGTGCCTGGAGCAGACAAGTGAACTATGGCTACACCTTC CAWSRQVNYGYTF
TRBJ1-1 NA TRBV5-1 14 NA TGCGCCAGCGGTCGGGGGGAACAGAACACTGAAGCTTTCTTT CASGRGEQNTEAFF
TRBJ1-2 NA TRBV19 12 TRBD1 TGTGCCAGTAGCATCGACAGGGGTGGCTACACCTTC CASSIDRGGYTF
TRBJ1-1 NA TRBV9 16 TRBD1 TGTGCCAGCAGCAACCGGGACAGGGGGCAGAACACTGAAGCTTTCTTT CASSNRDRGQNTEAFF
TRBJ1-4 NA TRBV2 14 TRBD1 TGTGCCAGCCTGTCCGGGACAGGGTCTGAAAAACTGTTTTTT CASLSGTGSEKLFF
TRBJ2-5 NA TRBV28 15 NA TGTGCCAGCACCCCTTGGGGCAAGTACCAAGAGACCCAGTACTTC CASTPWGKYQETQYF
TRBJ2-7 few TRBV6-5 13 NA TGTGCCAGCAGTTACGTGTCAGGGTACGAGCAGTACTTC CASSYVSGYEQYF
TRBJ1-2 NA TRBV9 18 NA TGTGCCAGCAGCTTCAGTAGCCGTCGCGTGAGAAGGAACTATGGCTACACCTTC CASSFSSRRVRRNYGYTF
TRBJ2-5 NA TRBV7-8 13 NA TGTGCCAGCAGCGGAGGGGTACAAGTGACCCAGTACTTC CASSGGVQVTQYF
TRBJ2-2 once TRBV6-4 13 NA TGTGCCAGCAGTGATCAGGACACCGGGGAGCTGTTTTTT CASSDQDTGELFF
TRBJ2-1 NA TRBV6-5 14 NA TGTGCCAGCAGTCTCAATCCGGGGGACTGGATGCAGTTCTTC CASSLNPGDWMQFF
TRBJ2-7 NA TRBV25-1 15 NA TGTGCCAGCAGTGCGTACAGGGAGAGGTCCTACGAGCAGTACTTC CASSAYRERSYEQYF
TRBJ1-2 NA TRBV7-9 14 NA TGTGCCAGCAGCTTATCTGGGCAGGCATATGGCTACACCTTC CASSLSGQAYGYTF
TRBJ2-1 once TRBV11-2 12 TRBD1 TGTGCCAGCCGGACAGGCGCAAATGAGCAGTTCTTC CASRTGANEQFF
TRBJ2-5 NA TRBV21-1 17 NA TGTGCCAGCAGCAAAGAAGGAGCGGGGGGTTTCTGGGAGACCCAGTACTTC CASSKEGAGGFWETQYF
TRBJ2-3 NA TRBV7-8 13 NA TGTGCCAGCAGCTTGGGGCGGACAGATACGCAGTATTTT CASSLGRTDTQYF
TRBJ2-2 NA TRBV27 15 TRBD2 TGTGCCAGCAGCCCGGGACTAGCCAACACCGGGGAGCTGTTTTTT CASSPGLANTGELFF
TRBJ1-3 NA TRBV4-3 13 NA TGCGCCAGCAGCCAAGAGCCGGGAAACACCATATATTTT CASSQEPGNTIYF
TRBJ2-1 NA TRBV7-3 16 NA TGTGCCAGCAGCTTAGTCGCCCACAGCTCCTACAATGAGCAGTTCTTC CASSLVAHSSYNEQFF
TRBJ1-1 NA TRBV6-5 14 NA TGTGCCAGCAGTGCCTCCGGGGTGTGGACTGAAGCTTTCTTT CASSASGVWTEAFF
TRBJ2-3 NA TRBV19 17 TRBD2 TGTGCCAGTAGTGATCTCGGGGCGGGGGGCTACACAGATACGCAGTATTTT CASSDLGAGGYTDTQYF
TRBJ1-1 NA TRBV30 18 NA TGTGCCTGGAGTCCCCCCCGCGGGTACCCTTCAACGAACACTGAAGCTTTCTTT CAWSPPRGYPSTNTEAFF
TRBJ1-1 NA TRBV6-5 14 NA TGTGCCATCAGTGGGAGCTCAGGGAGGGCTGAAGCTTTCTTT CAISGSSGRAEAFF
TRBJ2-4 NA TRBV30 14 NA TGTGCCTGGACCCCACCCCCCGGCAAAAACATTCAGTACTTC CAWTPPPGKNIQYF
TRBJ1-1 NA TRBV7-2 13 NA TGTGCCAGCGGAAGGAGGGTGGACACTGAAGCTTTCTTT CASGRRVDTEAFF
TRBJ1-1 NA TRBV5-5 17 TRBD1 TGTGCCAGCAGCTACCGGGACAGGGGGGGGATGAACACTGAAGCTTTCTTT CASSYRDRGGMNTEAFF